This T cell receptor beta chain was obtained from a study of blood T cell repertoires in COVID-19. In the study overall: Acute-phase and convalescent COVID-19 samples originated in the United States, Italy and Spain.

Recruitment covered roughly 24 US areas and drew participants whose ages spanned roughly 18 to 89 years. Authors' processing steps: From reference gene primer amplification, estimates of nucleated cell counts were derived. Assay used: immunoSEQ multiplex PCR; TCRdb lists only in-frame clones, some missing. V, J and clone size derive from that table, while D and trimming were established from the DNA sequence. The sample records about 210,000 clones, over 75% being singletons. Germline CDR1 is LGHDT and CDR2 is YNNKEL (reference sequence). This CDR3 is 17 amino acids long. V gave up 1 base and J gave up 4 bases; unmatched junction bases: 8.

Sequenced material: PBMCs or T cells enriched from blood (not recorded which). The chain couples TRBV3-1 (or the pseudogene TRBV3-2) to TRBJ2-1; 9 nucleotides align to TRBD2. This receptor was obtained from a man aged 25-40 years with acute COVID-19. The CDR3 loop is CASSQVLSGGLYNEQFF. CDR3 nucleotide sequence: TGTGCCAGCAGCCAAGTGTTGAGCGGGGGGCTTTACAATGAGCAGTTCTTC.